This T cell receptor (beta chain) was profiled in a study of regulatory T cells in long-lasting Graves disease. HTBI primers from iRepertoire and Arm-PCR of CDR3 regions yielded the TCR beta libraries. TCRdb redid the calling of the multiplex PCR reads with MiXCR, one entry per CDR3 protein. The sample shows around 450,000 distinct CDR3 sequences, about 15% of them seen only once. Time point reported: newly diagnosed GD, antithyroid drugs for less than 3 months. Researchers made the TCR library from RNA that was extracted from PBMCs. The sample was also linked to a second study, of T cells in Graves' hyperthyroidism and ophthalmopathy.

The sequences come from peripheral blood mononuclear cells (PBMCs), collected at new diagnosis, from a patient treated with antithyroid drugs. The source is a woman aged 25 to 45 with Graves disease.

The CDR3 here is CASTPPGGYGYTF. The CDR3 bases are TGTGCCAGCACTCCGCCGGGGGGCTATGGCTACACCTTC. The J gene is TRBJ1-2, the V gene TRBV6-2 or TRBV6-3, with a tentative D call TRBD1 (5 bases). The germline V and J ends were trimmed by 7 bases and 4 bases, with 13 bases remaining between them. The germline V gene encodes CDR1 MNHEY and CDR2 SVGEGT. This CDR3 comprises 13 residues.